Sequencing of this T cell receptor (beta chain) was carried out in a study of T cells in localized non-small cell lung cancer (dated by TCRdb to between 2020 and 2021). With respect to the entire study: The study analyzed T cell repertoires of about 230 early-stage NSCLC patients, comparing tumors and uninvolved tumor-adjacent lungs. The cohort consisted of approximately 240 treatment-naive NSCLC patients whose localized lung tumors had been resected. NSCLC patients had a mean age of around 70 years, and around 140 were male and 107 female.

What the work shows at the level of the full study, not this receptor alone: A median of roughly 58 of the top 100 tumor clones were detected in paired uninvolved adjacent lung, and 25 to 35 of these tumor clones were also found among the top 100 clones of the paired uninvolved adjacent lung. Uninvolved tumor-adjacent lung showed the highest T cell clonality, higher than tumor, which suggests more focused antigenic responses in the uninvolved tumor-adjacent lung. Longer overall survival was associated with higher blood T cell density, whereas shorter survival was associated with higher adjacent-lung clonality. Because multi-region tumor sequencing was not performed, intratumor heterogeneity could not be ruled out. Because the study design was exploratory, TCR variables were selected using unadjusted p-values without false-discovery rate correction.

At diagnosis, tumor, uninvolved tumor-adjacent lung and peripheral blood were collected and then preserved as a mix of FFPE and fresh-frozen material. For TCR repertoire profiling, the blood samples were analyzed as peripheral blood mononuclear cells. Comment on this clone: What antigen it recognizes has not been identified. Per-base quality was not reported, and no clone a single base away is much larger than it.

The CDR3 starts with the cysteine, ends with the phenylalanine, and has 11 residues. The retained sequence is limited to the CDR3, 33 bases, with the frame set at the first base. Trimming removed 6 bases from V and 8 bases from J, leaving 8 bases between the germline ends. The immunoSEQ Assay was used to sequence TCR beta CDR3 regions from DNA. As for the authors' bioinformatics: To compute T cell density, TCR beta template counts were normalized to usable DNA, which was estimated by amplifying housekeeping genes. Richness was estimated with the preseqR package, extrapolating to 400,000 templates for PBMC samples and 120,000 templates for tissue samples. Clonality was taken to be one minus Pielou's evenness. Tissue-enriched TCRs were identified by differential abundance testing using productive amino-acid clonotypes, minimum total count 5 and alpha 0.1. The Jaccard Index and the Morisita Overlap Index were used to measure repertoire overlap between compartments. TCR beta CDR3s were clustered by GLIPH together with public tetramer-defined viral CDR3s, and at least three viral sequences plus V-gene enrichment were required for viral motifs. The immuneACCESS repertoire file appears here via TCRdb, limited to in-frame rearrangements. These files lack a portion of the clones; in checked studies, under half of the deficit traces to unresolved V genes, and the cause of the others is not known. Clone size and V and J calls were adopted from that table, with D and trimming inferred from the DNA. Here the sample has around 94,000 clones; approximately 90% occur a single time. Jointly, the top ten make up roughly 14% of the sample.

The sequence was collected from a man aged 40 to 70 with stage I squamous cell lung carcinoma. Sequencing was performed on peripheral blood, taken before any cancer treatment. The V and J segments used are TRBV5-7 and TRBJ1-4; no D gene can be assigned with confidence. TRBV5-7 is known as an ORF, though its function is uncertain. The CDR3 protein sequence reads: CASTMREKLFF. The DNA reads TGTGCCAGCACTATGCGGGAAAAACTGTTTTTT.